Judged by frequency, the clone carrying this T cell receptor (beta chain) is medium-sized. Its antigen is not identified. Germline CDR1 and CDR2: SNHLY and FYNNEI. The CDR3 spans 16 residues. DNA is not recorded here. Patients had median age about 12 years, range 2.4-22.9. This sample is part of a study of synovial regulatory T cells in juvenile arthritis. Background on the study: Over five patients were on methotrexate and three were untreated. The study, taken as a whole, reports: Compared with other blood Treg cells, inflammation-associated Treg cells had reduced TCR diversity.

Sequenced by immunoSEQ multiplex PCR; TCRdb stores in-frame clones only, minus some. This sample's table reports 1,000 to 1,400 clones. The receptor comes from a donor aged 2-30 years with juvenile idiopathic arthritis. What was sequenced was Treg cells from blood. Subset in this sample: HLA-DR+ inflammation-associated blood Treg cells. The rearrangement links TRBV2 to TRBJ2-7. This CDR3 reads CASSETLWGSLSEQYF.